The subject of this entry is one T cell receptor (beta chain). The sample comes from a study of blood T cell repertoires in COVID-19. Across the whole study: Nucleic acid was either cDNA or gDNA, and it came from T cells, B-cell-depleted T cells, or PBMCs.

Data came from immunoSEQ multiplex PCR; TCRdb stores just in-frame clones and leaves some out. The sample includes 150,000 to 200,000 clones, around 79% seen only once; the top ten take around 19%. This CDR3 has 16 amino acids. In germline, CDR1 is SEHNR, CDR2 FQNEAQ (reference sequence). V lost 3 bases and J lost 7; bases outside the gene matches: 7. The source of this sequence is a woman aged 70 to 79 in a cohort exposed to, infected with or recovered from COVID-19 (not recorded which). Sequencing was performed on PBMCs or T cells enriched from blood (not recorded which). J is TRBJ2-1 and V is TRBV7-9; TRBD2 aligns across 12 bases. CDR3 nucleotide sequence: TGTGCCAGCAGCTTCCGCGCTAGCGGGAGGGGGAATGAGCAGTTCTTC. It translates to CASSFRASGRGNEQFF.